Presented here are 20 T cell receptor beta chains from one specimen sequenced in a study of regulatory T cells in long-lasting Graves disease. Relying on iRepertoire HTBI primers and Arm-PCR of CDR3 regions, the team built TCR beta libraries. MiXCR was run by TCRdb on the multiplex PCR reads, yielding one entry per CDR3 protein. The data show hundreds of thousands of distinct CDR3 sequences, less than 15% seen once. As to time point: newly diagnosed GD, antithyroid drugs for less than 3 months. RNA extracted from PBMCs served as the sequencing template. The data also belong to a second study, concerning T cells in Graves' hyperthyroidism and ophthalmopathy.

Here the sequenced sample was peripheral blood mononuclear cells (PBMCs), taken at new diagnosis, from a patient treated with antithyroid drugs. These receptors were obtained from a young man with Graves disease.

The chain carries TRBV15 and TRBJ2-3; TRBD2 matches 14 bases. V shed 3 bases and J 4 bases; nucleotides not matched to a gene: 12. CDR1 is LNHNV and CDR2 is YYDKDF in the germline V gene (reference sequence). There are 19 residues in the CDR3. CDR3 protein: CATSRGLAGDGAVADTQYF. CDR3 in DNA: TGTGCCACCAGCAGGGGACTAGCGGGAGATGGGGCGGTCGCAGATACGCAGTATTTT.

The chain carries TRBV10-1 and TRBJ2-7, with D unresolved. This CDR3 has 14 amino acids. Trimming stripped 0 bases from V and 6 bases from J, with 12 bases between. Germline assignment: CDR1 WNHNN and CDR2 SYGVQD (reference sequence). The CDR3 DNA follows: TGCGCCAGCAGTGAGTCGCTCAGCCGGTCCGAGCAGTACTTC. Translation: CASSESLSRSEQYF.

This clonotype was counted many times. The DNA for the CDR3 is TGTGCCAGCAGTGATATGCGCAATCAGCCCCAGCATTTT. Translating it yields CASSDMRNQPQHF. The V gene is TRBV2, the J gene TRBJ1-5, with D unclear. The germline V gene has CDR1 SNHLY and CDR2 FYNNEI. There are 13 residues in the CDR3. Trimming took off 3 bases at V and 2 bases at J, with 5 bases between the two ends.

Many counts were recorded for this clonotype. The rearrangement joins TRBV5-1 to TRBJ2-3; 7 bases line up with TRBD2. J lost 0 bases, V lost 0 bases, and 7 bases had no gene match. The CDR3 runs to 17 residues. Germline lookup yields CDR1 SGHRS and CDR2 YFSETQ. CDR3 sequence (DNA): TGCGCCAGCAGCTTGGCATTAAGCGGGACCAGCACAGATACGCAGTATTTT. The encoded protein is CASSLALSGTSTDTQYF.

This clonotype has at least ten counts. This chain uses TRBV20-1 with TRBJ2-5; TRBD1 or TRBD2 may be the D gene (5 bases each). Per germline, CDR1 DFQATT and CDR2 SNEGSKA (reference sequence). Trimming pared 4 bases from V and 2 bases from J, leaving 14 bases between. The CDR3 length is 14 residues. The CDR3: CSATTGRVQETQYF. CDR3 nucleotide sequence: TGCAGTGCTACGACGGGACGGGTACAAGAGACCCAGTACTTC.

This clonotype was observed a few times. The V call is TRBV29-1, the J call TRBJ2-1; tentative D call: TRBD2 (5 bases). The V gene's germline CDR1 is SQVTM and CDR2 ANQGSEA. The CDR3 is 13 residues long. Trimming took off 8 bases at V and 7 bases at J, with 18 bases between the two ends. This chain's CDR3 is CSSQAGRWNEQFF. CDR3 nucleotides: TGCAGCTCCCAGGCGGGCAGGTGGAATGAGCAGTTCTTC.

Ten or more counts support this clonotype. The rearrangement uses TRBV11-2 and TRBJ1-5; the D is unclear. With 0 bases removed from V and 6 bases from J, the gap between germline ends came to 12 bases. CDR3 length: 15 residues. Germline V gene data show CDR1 as SGHAT and CDR2 as FQNNGV. In DNA, the CDR3 is TGTGCCAGCAGCTTAGAGTGGGCCTCGGGTCAGCCCCAGCATTTT. It yields the protein CASSLEWASGQPQHF.

V and J are TRBV6-1 and TRBJ1-1; D gene ambiguous. CDR1 is MNHNS, CDR2 SASEGT, per germline. Deletions cut 6 bases from V and 4 bases from J, with 15 bases between. The CDR3 spans 14 residues. DNA of the CDR3: TGTGCCAGCAGACTAACGGGGTCCCCCACTGAAGCTTTCTTT. Translation: CASRLTGSPTEAFF.

This clonotype was picked up many times. The gene calls are TRBV7-9 and TRBJ2-1; no reliable D call. V gave up 5 bases and J gave up 7 bases, with 9 bases separating them. Germline loops: CDR1 SEHNR, CDR2 FQNEAQ (reference sequence). There are 12 residues in the CDR3. The CDR3 sequence: CASSIRPNEQFF. In DNA form, the CDR3 reads TGTGCCAGCAGCATAAGGCCGAATGAGCAGTTCTTC. Variable domain in full (rest from reference TRBV7-9 and TRBJ2-1): DTGVSQNPRHKITKRGQNVTFRCDPISEHNRLYWYRQTLGQGPEFLTYFQNEAQLEKSRLLSDRFSAERPKGSFSTLEIQRTEQGDSAMYLCASSIRPNEQFFGPGTRLTVL.

This clonotype was seen ten or more times. V usage is TRBV11-2 and J usage is TRBJ2-7; 9 positions match TRBD1. CDR1 SGHAT and CDR2 FQNNGV come from the germline V gene. After removal of 2 bases from V and 4 bases from J, the junction contained 6 bases not matched to a gene. This CDR3 region has 15 residues. The CDR3 DNA reads as TGTGCCAGCAGCTTAAGGGACAGGGCTATTTACGAGCAGTACTTC. Translated: CASSLRDRAIYEQYF.

This clonotype showed up just a few times. The V call is TRBV4-2, the J call TRBJ2-7; the D is unclear. The CDR3 totals 15 residues. Per germline, CDR1 LGHNA and CDR2 YNFKEQ. V was shortened by 3 bases and J by 5 bases, with 17 bases between the two germline ends. The CDR3 spells CASSHAAGRDNEQYF. Written as DNA, the CDR3 is TGTGCCAGCAGCCATGCTGCAGGCCGTGACAACGAGCAGTACTTC.

Ten or more counts support this clonotype. One junction end disagrees with the germline gene, perhaps due to a read error. The chain recombines TRBV12-3 or TRBV12-4 with TRBJ1-4; D uncertain. This CDR3 region has 15 residues. The DNA of the CDR3 is TGTGCCAGCAGTGTAGCCGGGAGGGCAAATGAAAAACTGTTTTTT. Translated: CASSVAGRANEKLFF.

CDR3 nucleotides: TGTGCCAGTACCCGGGCCCCGGGCGGCGGGGAGCTGTTTTTT. Its protein is CASTRAPGGGELFF. This chain uses TRBV19 with TRBJ2-2; D remains unclear. This CDR3 has 14 amino acids. V shed 7 bases and J shed 7 bases, with 16 bases lying between them. Looked up from germline, CDR1 is LNHDA and CDR2 is SQIVND (reference sequence).

This clonotype showed up many times. The chain links TRBV7-8 to TRBJ2-5; 7 nucleotides match TRBD2. CDR1 and CDR2 (germline): SGHVS, FQNEAQ. The CDR3 consists of 14 residues. J gave up 6 bases and V 8 bases, and 12 bases lay outside the gene matches. CDR3: CASVQGSSGKTQYF. CDR3 in DNA: TGTGCCAGCGTCCAAGGGTCTAGCGGAAAGACCCAGTACTTC.

This chain joins TRBV9 and TRBJ2-3; D might be TRBD2 (6 bases). The CDR3 totals 14 residues. Trimming cost V 0 bases and J 2 bases, with 7 bases left between them. Looked up from germline, CDR1 is SGDLS and CDR2 is YYNGEE. The CDR3 sequence: CASSVVDYTDTQYF. The CDR3 nucleotides are TGTGCCAGCAGCGTAGTGGACTACACAGATACGCAGTATTTT.

The rearrangement links TRBV11-2 to TRBJ1-4; no definite D call. The CDR3 covers 15 residues. Germline lookup yields CDR1 SGHAT and CDR2 FQNNGV. Trimming stripped 8 bases from V and 3 bases from J, with 16 bases between. CDR3 nucleotide sequence: TGTGCCAGCGGACCTCTGGGCGCCTCTAATGAAAAACTGTTTTTT. Its translation: CASGPLGASNEKLFF.

This clonotype has a count of ten or more. The chain recombines TRBV6-1 with TRBJ2-7, with 11 positions matching TRBD1. This CDR3 contains 20 residues. Germline V CDR1 and CDR2: MNHNS, SASEGT. With V trimmed by 7 bases and J by 5 bases, 25 bases remained unmatched. CDR3 DNA: TGTGCCAGCACAAATGATCCAGGGACTGGGGACAGGGGGATATCGAACGAGCAGTACTTC. Its protein is CASTNDPGTGDRGISNEQYF.

On this clonotype itself: With a much larger clone just one base away, this may be a read error. This chain uses TRBV6-1 with TRBJ2-1; 8 bases fit TRBD2. Per germline, CDR1 MNHNS and CDR2 SASEGT. The junction had 5 bases not matched to a gene; V was cut back by 2 bases and J by 2 bases. The CDR3 loop spans 16 amino acids. CDR3 protein: CASSEISGGPYNEQFF. The DNA for the CDR3 is TGTGCCAGCAGTGAAATAAGCGGGGGCCCCTACAATGAGCAGTTCTTC.

This clonotype was observed at least ten times. This sequence joins TRBV11-2 and TRBJ2-3; the D gene is possibly TRBD2 (5 bases). The CDR3 runs to 17 residues. Trimming left V 7 bases short and J 2 bases short, with 22 bases between. CDR1 and CDR2 from the germline V gene are SGHAT and FQNNGV. The CDR3, as DNA: TGTGCCAGCACCTTCTACCGGGCAAACGGGGACACAGATACGCAGTATTTT. Translated: CASTFYRANGDTDTQYF.

This clonotype was observed many times. V and J are TRBV5-1 and TRBJ2-3; D perhaps matches TRBD2 (5 bases). The CDR3 runs to 15 residues. Trimming left V 5 bases short and J 2 bases short, with 15 bases between. Germline values: CDR1 SGHRS, CDR2 YFSETQ. CDR3 loop: CASSPRAVNTDTQYF. As DNA, the CDR3 is TGCGCCAGCAGTCCGAGGGCGGTTAACACAGATACGCAGTATTTT.